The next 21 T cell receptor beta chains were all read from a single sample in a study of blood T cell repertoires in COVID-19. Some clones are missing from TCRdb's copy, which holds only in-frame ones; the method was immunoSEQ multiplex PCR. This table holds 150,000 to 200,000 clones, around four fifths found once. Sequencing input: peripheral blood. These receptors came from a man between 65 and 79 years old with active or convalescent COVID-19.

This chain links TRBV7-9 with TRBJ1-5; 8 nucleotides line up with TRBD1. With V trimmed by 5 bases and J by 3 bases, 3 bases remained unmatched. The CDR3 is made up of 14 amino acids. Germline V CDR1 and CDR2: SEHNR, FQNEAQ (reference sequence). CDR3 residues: CASSRTGYNQPQHF. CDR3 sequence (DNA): TGTGCCAGCAGCCGGACAGGGTACAATCAGCCCCAGCATTTT. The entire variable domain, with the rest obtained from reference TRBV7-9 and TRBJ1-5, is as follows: DTGVSQNPRHKITKRGQNVTFRCDPISEHNRLYWYRQTLGQGPEFLTYFQNEAQLEKSRLLSDRFSAERPKGSFSTLEIQRTEQGDSAMYLCASSRTGYNQPQHFGDGTRLSIL.

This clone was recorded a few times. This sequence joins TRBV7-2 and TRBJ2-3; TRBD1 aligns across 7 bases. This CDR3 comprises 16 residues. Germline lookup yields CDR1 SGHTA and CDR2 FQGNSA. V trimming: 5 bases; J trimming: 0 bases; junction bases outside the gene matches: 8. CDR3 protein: CASSRTGQKSTDTQYF. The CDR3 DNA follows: TGTGCCAGCAGCCGTACGGGACAGAAAAGCACAGATACGCAGTATTTT. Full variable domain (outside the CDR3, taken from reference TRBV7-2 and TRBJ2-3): GAGVSQSPSNKVTEKGKDVELRCDPISGHTALYWYRQSLGQGLEFLIYFQGNSAPDKSGLPSDRFSAERTGGSVSTLTIQRTQQEDSAVYLCASSRTGQKSTDTQYFGPGTRLTVL.

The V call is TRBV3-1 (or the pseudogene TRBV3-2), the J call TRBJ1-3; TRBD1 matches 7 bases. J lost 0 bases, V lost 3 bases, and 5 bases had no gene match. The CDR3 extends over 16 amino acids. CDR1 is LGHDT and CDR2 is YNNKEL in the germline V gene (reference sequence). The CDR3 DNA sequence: TGTGCCAGCAGCCACGAACAGGGGTCCTCTGGAAACACCATATATTTT. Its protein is CASSHEQGSSGNTIYF.

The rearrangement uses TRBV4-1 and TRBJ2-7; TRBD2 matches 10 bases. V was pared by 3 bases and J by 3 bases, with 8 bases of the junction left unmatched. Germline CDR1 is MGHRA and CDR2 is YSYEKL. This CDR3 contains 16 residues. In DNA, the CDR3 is TGCGCCAGCAGCCAGAACCCTAGCGGGAGAAGCTACGAGCAGTACTTC. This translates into CASSQNPSGRSYEQYF.

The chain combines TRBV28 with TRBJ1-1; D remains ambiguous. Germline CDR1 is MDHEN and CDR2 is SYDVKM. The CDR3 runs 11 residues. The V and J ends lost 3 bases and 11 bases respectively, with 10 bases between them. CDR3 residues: CASSLQLWAFF. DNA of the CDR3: TGTGCCAGCAGTTTGCAGTTGTGGGCTTTCTTT.

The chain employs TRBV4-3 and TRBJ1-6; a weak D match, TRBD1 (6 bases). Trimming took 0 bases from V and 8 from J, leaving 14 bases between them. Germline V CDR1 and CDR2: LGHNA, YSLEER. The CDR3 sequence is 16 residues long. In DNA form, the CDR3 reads TGCGCCAGCAGCCAAGATCTAGCAGGGGTTTATTCACCCCTCCACTTT. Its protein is CASSQDLAGVYSPLHF.

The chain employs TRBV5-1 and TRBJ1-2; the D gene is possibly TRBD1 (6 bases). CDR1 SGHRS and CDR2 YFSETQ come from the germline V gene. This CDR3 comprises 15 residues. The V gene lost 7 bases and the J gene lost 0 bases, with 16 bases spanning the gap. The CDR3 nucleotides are TGCGCCAGCGGAGCGTCAGGGGCTACTAACTATGGCTACACCTTC. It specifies CASGASGATNYGYTF.

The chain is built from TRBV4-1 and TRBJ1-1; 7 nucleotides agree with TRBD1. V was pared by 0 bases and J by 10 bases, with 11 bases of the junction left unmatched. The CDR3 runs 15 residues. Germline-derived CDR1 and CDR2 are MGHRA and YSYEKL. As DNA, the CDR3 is TGCGCCAGCAGCCAAGAGGGGACAGCCAGAACACGAGCTTTCTTT. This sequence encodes CASSQEGTARTRAFF.

The CDR3 DNA follows: TGTGCCTGGAGTGTAGCGGGGACCCAGTACTTC. Translating it yields CAWSVAGTQYF. The genes are TRBV30 and TRBJ2-5, with D possibly matching TRBD2 (6 bases). In germline, CDR1 is GTSNPN, CDR2 SVGIG (reference sequence). V was pared by 0 bases and J by 7 bases, with 6 bases between. The CDR3 extends over 11 amino acids.

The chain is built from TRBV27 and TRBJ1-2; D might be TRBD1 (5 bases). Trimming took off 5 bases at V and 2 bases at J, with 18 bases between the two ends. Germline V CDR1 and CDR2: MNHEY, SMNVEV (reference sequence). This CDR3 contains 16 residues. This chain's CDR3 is CASSRGRSQDNYGYTF. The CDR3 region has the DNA TGTGCCAGCAGTCGCGGGAGATCACAGGACAACTATGGCTACACCTTC.

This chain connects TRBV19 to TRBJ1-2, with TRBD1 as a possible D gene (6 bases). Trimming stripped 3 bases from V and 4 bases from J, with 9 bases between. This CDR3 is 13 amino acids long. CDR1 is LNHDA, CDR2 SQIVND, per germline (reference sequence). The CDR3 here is CASSMMDSYGYTF. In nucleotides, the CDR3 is TGTGCCAGTAGTATGATGGACAGCTATGGCTACACCTTC.

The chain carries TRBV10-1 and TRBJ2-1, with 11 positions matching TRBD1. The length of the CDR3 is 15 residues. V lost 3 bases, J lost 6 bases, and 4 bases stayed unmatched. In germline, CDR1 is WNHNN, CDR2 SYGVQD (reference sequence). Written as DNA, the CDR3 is TGCGCCAGCAGTGAAGGGACAGGGGGTTTCAATGAGCAGTTCTTC. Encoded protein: CASSEGTGGFNEQFF.

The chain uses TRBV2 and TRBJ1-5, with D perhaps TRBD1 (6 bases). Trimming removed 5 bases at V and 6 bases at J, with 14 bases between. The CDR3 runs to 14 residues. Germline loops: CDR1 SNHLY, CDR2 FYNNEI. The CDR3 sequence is CASSWGGAGQPQHF. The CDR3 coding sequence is TGTGCCAGCAGTTGGGGGGGGGCGGGTCAGCCCCAGCATTTT.

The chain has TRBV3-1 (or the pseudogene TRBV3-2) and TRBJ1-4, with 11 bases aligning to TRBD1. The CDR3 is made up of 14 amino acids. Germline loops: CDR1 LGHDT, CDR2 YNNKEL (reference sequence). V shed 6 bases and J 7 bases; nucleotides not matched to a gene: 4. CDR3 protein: CASSSGTGGEKLFF. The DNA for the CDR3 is TGTGCCAGCAGTTCCGGGACAGGGGGTGAAAAACTGTTTTTT.

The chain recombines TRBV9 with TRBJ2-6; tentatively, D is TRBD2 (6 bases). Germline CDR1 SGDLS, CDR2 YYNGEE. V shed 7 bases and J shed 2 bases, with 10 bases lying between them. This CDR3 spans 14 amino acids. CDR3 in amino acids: CASSGRPGANVLTF. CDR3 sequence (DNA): TGTGCCAGCTCCGGGAGACCTGGGGCCAACGTCCTGACTTTC. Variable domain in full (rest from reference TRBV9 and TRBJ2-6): DSGVTQTPKHLITATGQRVTLRCSPRSGDLSVYWYQQSLDQGLQFLIQYYNGEERAKGNILERFSAQQFPDLHSELNLSSLELGDSALYFCASSGRPGANVLTFGAGSRLTVL.

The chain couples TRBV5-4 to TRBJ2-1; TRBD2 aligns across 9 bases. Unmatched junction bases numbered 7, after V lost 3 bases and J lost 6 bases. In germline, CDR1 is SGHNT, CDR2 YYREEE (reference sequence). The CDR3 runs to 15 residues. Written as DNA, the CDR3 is TGTGCCAGCAGCTCGGCGCGGGAGGGACCCAATGAGCAGTTCTTC. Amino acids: CASSSAREGPNEQFF.

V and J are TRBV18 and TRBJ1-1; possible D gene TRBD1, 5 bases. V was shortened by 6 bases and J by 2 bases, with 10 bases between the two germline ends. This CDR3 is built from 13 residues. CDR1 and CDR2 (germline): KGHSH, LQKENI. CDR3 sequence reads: CASSLTENTEAFF. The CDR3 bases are TGTGCCAGCTCGTTGACAGAAAACACTGAAGCTTTCTTT.

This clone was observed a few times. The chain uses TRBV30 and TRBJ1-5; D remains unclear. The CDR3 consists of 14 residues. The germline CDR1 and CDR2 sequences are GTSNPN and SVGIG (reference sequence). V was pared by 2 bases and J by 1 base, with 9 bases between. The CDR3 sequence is CAWSLGVSNQPQHF. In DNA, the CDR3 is TGTGCCTGGAGTCTCGGGGTAAGCAATCAGCCCCAGCATTTT. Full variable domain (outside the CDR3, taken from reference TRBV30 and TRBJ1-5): SQTIHQWPATLVQPVGSPLSLECTVEGTSNPNLYWYRQAAGRGLQLLFYSVGIGQISSEVPQNLSASRPQDRQFILSSKKLLLSDSGFYLCAWSLGVSNQPQHFGDGTRLSIL.

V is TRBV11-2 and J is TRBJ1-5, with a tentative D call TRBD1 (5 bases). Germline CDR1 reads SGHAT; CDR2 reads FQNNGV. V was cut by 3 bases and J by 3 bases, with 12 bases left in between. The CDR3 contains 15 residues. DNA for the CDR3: TGTGCCAGCAGCTTGGGGGGAGGGTCCAATCAGCCCCAGCATTTT. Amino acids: CASSLGGGSNQPQHF.

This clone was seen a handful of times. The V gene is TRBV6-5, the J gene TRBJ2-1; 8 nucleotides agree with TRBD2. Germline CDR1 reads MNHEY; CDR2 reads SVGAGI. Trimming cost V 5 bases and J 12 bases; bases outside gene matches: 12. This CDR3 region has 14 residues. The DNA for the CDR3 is TGTGCCAGCAGTCCCAACAGCGGGAGCGGAGTGCAGTTCTTC. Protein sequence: CASSPNSGSGVQFF.

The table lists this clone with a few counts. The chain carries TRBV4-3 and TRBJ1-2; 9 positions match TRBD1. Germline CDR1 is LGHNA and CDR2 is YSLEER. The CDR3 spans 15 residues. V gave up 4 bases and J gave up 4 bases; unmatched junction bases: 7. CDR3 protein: CASSPSGQGRYGYTF. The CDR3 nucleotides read TGCGCCAGCAGCCCCAGCGGACAGGGGCGCTATGGCTACACCTTC.